This T cell receptor beta chain was profiled in a study of blood T cell repertoires in COVID-19. Overall study: T cells, B-cell-depleted T cells, or PBMCs provided the cDNA or gDNA that served as material.

This CDR3 comprises 15 residues. V was pared by 5 bases and J by 4 bases, with 14 bases between. The V gene's germline CDR1 is SGHTA and CDR2 FQGNSA. Authors' analysis steps: How many nucleated cells were present was estimated from reference gene primer amplification. The protocol was immunoSEQ multiplex PCR, while the TCRdb copy is restricted to in-frame clones and leaves out a portion. V, J and clone size derive from that table, while D and trimming were established from the DNA sequence. The sample contains around 210,000 clones, roughly nine tenths of which appear only once. Cohort 3 donors were reported recovered after two negative PCRs, clearance, or symptom resolution.

The sequence was obtained from a woman younger than 35 who had recovered from COVID-19. The chain employs TRBV7-2 and TRBJ2-2, with D perhaps TRBD2 (5 bases). The sequencing input was PBMCs or T cells enriched from blood (not recorded which). CDR3 DNA: TGTGCCAGCAGCCCACTAGAAGCGCCCACCGGGGAGCTGTTTTTT. Amino acids: CASSPLEAPTGELFF. The full variable domain, rest sourced from reference TRBV7-2 and TRBJ2-2, is GAGVSQSPSNKVTEKGKDVELRCDPISGHTALYWYRQSLGQGLEFLIYFQGNSAPDKSGLPSDRFSAERTGGSVSTLTIQRTQQEDSAVYLCASSPLEAPTGELFFGEGSRLTVL.